Included here is one T cell receptor beta chain sequence, with context. What antigen it recognizes has not been identified. Base-call qualities are not available, and no considerably larger clone is one nucleotide away. Library construction relied on the immunoSEQ multiplex PCR assay. For the multiplex PCR, a mixture combining 60 forward primers for TCR Vbeta segments and 13 reverse primers for TCR Jbeta segments was used. The CDR3 region of rearranged TCR beta genes was amplified from genomic DNA with a multiplex PCR assay. The amplified TCR beta libraries were sequenced on the Illumina HiSeq System as 87-base-pair reads. The paper's processing steps were these. A later analysis tallied 70 million to 100 million unique TCR beta chains across the roughly 610 repertoires, and around 9.9 million of those chains were shared by two or more donors. To remove PCR and sequencing errors, raw reads were error-corrected and collapsed into unique sequences using a nearest-neighbor algorithm that merged closely related sequences. Alignment of CDR3 sequences to IMGT reference sequences was used to assign V, D and J gene segments. For a sequence to be retained, a match of at least six nucleotides was required to both a V gene segment and a J gene segment. A rearrangement was called productive if the CDR3 had no stop codons and remained in frame with V and J, and every other rearrangement was called non-productive. Following IMGT convention, CDR3 was defined as the stretch from the second conserved V-encoded cysteine to the conserved J-encoded phenylalanine. The earlier analysis of about 590 of the donors excluded sequences that lacked an unambiguous match to a single V gene segment. An earlier analysis of several hundred of the donors called V segments functional above 56.7% productive rearrangements and segregating when the between-donor standard deviation exceeded 5%. To diagnose cytomegalovirus status from the catalog of TCR beta chain sequences, a statistical classification framework was built. In a later analysis, V and J genes were assigned by comparing TCR nucleotide sequences against IMGT/GENE-DB human TR gene sequences. Using the TCRdist pipeline, a later analysis assigned CDR3 sequences along with most-parsimonious VDJ recombination scenarios. A later analysis defined each TCR beta chain by its CDR3 amino acid sequence plus V-gene family, and excluded reads lacking a unique V-gene family. In a later analysis, fewer than 600 highly shared, low-generation-probability nucleotide sequences were removed to address suspected cross-contamination and a sequencing artifact. In a later analysis, a clonal expansion index for each public chain was calculated from normalized within-repertoire ranks of inferred template counts. In a later analysis, generation probabilities were computed with a VDJ recombination model fitted to out-of-frame rearrangements, and the resulting probabilities were checked against IGoR. In a later analysis, TCR-TCR, TCR-HLA and TCR-CMV co-occurrence was scored with hypergeometric tests, and a repertoire-size bias correction was applied to TCR pairs. A later analysis estimated false discovery rates by permuting HLA or CMV assignments 20 times. In a later analysis, co-occurring TCRs were grouped using DBSCAN, with TCRdist sequence similarity added in when clustering inside HLA-allele-positive subsets. Repertoires with fewer than 30,000 or more than 120,000 public chains, plus five repertoires with anomalous nucleotide sharing, were excluded from co-occurrence clustering. Imported from immuneACCESS, the table was reduced by TCRdb to in-frame sequences with V and J called. These copies leave out some clones; in studies compared against another copy, an unresolved V gene accounts for under half, and the cause of the remainder is not known. V and J calls and clone size are as listed in that table; D and trimming were resolved from the DNA. For this sample the table gives roughly 120,000 clones, of which more than 60% were detected only once. The top ten constitute more than 2% of the sample.

These data come from a study of cytomegalovirus exposure and HLA in healthy donors (dated by TCRdb to the late 2010s). For the study in its entirety: According to an earlier analysis of 550 to 700 of the donors, 150 million to 200 million T cells yielded some 110 million unique TCR beta sequences and less than 300 Gb of sequence data. An early release that covered more than 550 HLA-typed donors contained 250 to 350 gigabases of sequencing data and tens of millions of unique TCR sequences. The genetic ancestry cluster associated with self-reported Caucasian donors included 80% to 90% of the roughly 380 genotyped donors. The study aimed to test whether cataloging public T cell receptors could reveal signatures of past pathogen exposure. The T cell repertoires of under 750 subjects were profiled by immunosequencing and related to cytomegalovirus serostatus. Along with the approximately 700-subject first cohort, a separate validation cohort of more than 90 different subjects was used. The study combined high-throughput TCR immunosequencing, statistical association of individual TCRs with disease status, and machine learning to predict cytomegalovirus infection status. In a later analysis, previously published TCR beta repertoires from 670 or so donors were re-analyzed and high-resolution HLA genotyping was added so that TCR occurrence patterns could be studied. Rather than drawing on any new phenotypic data, the later analysis identified candidate immune exposures from TCR beta sequences and the way those sequences occurred across donors. An earlier analysis of 587 of the donors used high-throughput TCR beta sequencing to judge whether each TCR beta V gene segment behaved as functional or pseudogenic. Donor age, sex, ethnicity and CMV serostatus were compiled together with the repertoire data. In a later genetic analysis, genome-wide SNP genotypes for about 55% of the 666 donors were used, and that subset was treated as a discovery cohort. All discovery cohort repertoires had been generated on a single sequencing platform. HLA typing included class I and class II loci at four-digit resolution. The number of donors typed differed by locus, with about 620-630 for A, B, C, DRB1 and DQB1, over 500 for DQA1, approximately 570 for DPA1, and 472 for DPB1. Several DR-DQ haplotypes were treated as single units for association and clustering because of strong linkage in the cohort. Across some 400 genotyped donors of the cohort, an average of about 240,000 unique TCR beta nucleotide sequences per donor were sequenced, and about a sixth of those sequences were non-productive.

What the research found in general, with its limitations: At a false discovery rate of 0.05, a later analysis linked around 17,000 TCR beta sequences to specific HLA alleles. In a later analysis, TCR association rates were found to vary across HLA loci, with the most associated TCRs seen for DRB1 alleles and the fewest for HLA-C alleles. Because HLA typing was missing for some donors at each locus, association tests included only the typed subset. A further reported finding was that TCR beta sequences accurately predicted the HLA-A and HLA-B alleles for most subjects in the first cohort. A cluster of highly shared sequence variants was judged likely to be a technical artifact of the sequencing pipeline. Across donors, most TCR sequences were observed very rarely, whereas some public TCRs were present in many individuals. In a later analysis, most CMV-associated TCR beta chains were found to appear HLA-restricted, with HLA associations seemingly driven largely by CMV exposure. A few of the identified cytomegalovirus-associated TCR beta chains were confirmed in vitro to be specific for cytomegalovirus antigens. According to a later genetic analysis, donors in an Asian-associated ancestry cluster had fewer N-insertions in productive TCRs than the approximately 710-donor mean. Compared with equally common non-associated chains, HLA-associated TCR beta chains in a later analysis were more clonally expanded and had lower generation probabilities. Assigning TCR associations to individual alleles was difficult when HLA alleles, especially DR and DQ, strongly co-occurred. Sequencing depth was assumed to be roughly uniform across donors in the presence/absence analyses, though that assumption may not hold. In this cohort, only TCR beta chains were sequenced, and detectable features were limited by the absence of alpha or paired-chain data. For the cohort, immune exposure information was limited to CMV serostatus. Linkage disequilibrium might explain the correlated functional status among segregating V segments, but an unknown experimental factor could not be excluded. Because counts were too low, 15 to 20 rarely observed V segments, including chromosome 9 orphons, were excluded from the earlier analysis of around 590 of the donors. The classifier was reported to diagnose cytomegalovirus status with high specificity and sensitivity in both the original and validation cohorts. In an earlier analysis of about 540 of the donors, most TCR beta V segments were observed in productive rearrangements about 87% or about 30% of the time, broadly matching IMGT annotations. The study listed 170 or so TCR beta chains as associated with cytomegalovirus. It was suggested by the authors that the approach could potentially be generalized to other disease states and immunological phenotypes. An association between a missense DCLRE1C variant and V-gene and J-gene trimming of TCR beta chains was found in a later genetic analysis and replicated in an independent cohort. The 87-base-pair reads could not distinguish some IMGT-functional V segments, including TRBV6-2 and TRBV6-3, so those segments were excluded. According to a later analysis, parvovirus B19, influenza, CMV and Epstein-Barr virus appeared linked to several top co-occurrence clusters.

V drops 5 bases and J drops 11 bases, leaving 10 bases in between. CDR1 and CDR2 were assigned from the germline V gene (reference sequence) as SEHNR and FQNEAQ. The CDR3 covers 11 residues, taking in both the cysteine and the phenylalanine. This entry keeps only the CDR3 DNA: 33 bases, framed from base 1. The cohort consisted of 600 to 750 healthy bone marrow donors. All cohort members were sampled while nominally healthy, although unrecorded immune exposures were likely present. The donor was CMV seropositive and belonged to the group of 250 to 350 seropositive cohort members. Each donor provided a peripheral blood sample, and peripheral blood mononuclear cells were used for TCR beta sequencing. The Qiagen DNeasy Blood Extraction Kit was used to extract genomic DNA from the blood cell samples.

The chain employs TRBV7-9 and TRBJ2-1; a tentative D match to TRBD2 spans 5 bases. The origin of this receptor is a woman in her thirties or forties in good health and CMV-seropositive. Sequencing was done on a sample of PBMCs. The DNA is as follows: TGTGCCAGCAGCCCGACGGGGAAGCAGTTCTTC. This yields the protein CASSPTGKQFF.